These 2 T cell receptor beta chains were sequenced from one sample in a study of OX40 agonist ivuxolimab in advanced cancers. Sequenced by immunoSEQ multiplex PCR; TCRdb stores in-frame clones only, minus some. The data hold about 46,000 clones, with approximately 88% observed a single time. Material: CD4+ or CD8+ T cells sorted from blood, obtained in a trial of the OX40 agonist ivuxolimab. All receptors come from an adult with an advanced solid tumor such as melanoma, head and neck, liver or kidney cancer.

The gene calls are TRBV13 and TRBJ2-5; D uncertain. V was shortened by 2 bases and J by 5 bases, with 9 bases between the two germline ends. Germline CDR1 reads PRHDT; CDR2 reads FYEKMQ (reference sequence). This CDR3 spans 13 amino acids. CDR3 residues: CASSLNPSETQYF. In DNA, the CDR3 is TGTGCCAGCAGCTTAAACCCCTCGGAGACCCAGTACTTC.

The V call is TRBV19, the J call TRBJ2-5; TRBD1 matches at 12 bases. The germline V gene encodes CDR1 LNHDA and CDR2 SQIVND (reference sequence). There are 16 residues in the CDR3. J lost 5 bases, V lost 4 bases, and 8 bases had no gene match. CDR3 sequence reads: CASSTPGQGAWETQYF. The CDR3 nucleotides are TGTGCCAGTAGTACCCCGGGACAGGGGGCTTGGGAGACCCAGTACTTC.